This T cell receptor beta chain comes out of a study of vaccination and CD4 T cells after COVID-19. A few counts support this clonotype. Its matching antigen is unknown. CD4+ T cells that had been cultured provided DNA sequenced with the Oncomine TCR Beta short-read assay. TCRdb recomputed calls from the PCR reads with MiXCR, one row per CDR3 protein. Here the sample spans 20,000 to 25,000 distinct CDR3 sequences, over 25% being singletons. As to time point: late sampling 161 to 241 days after vaccination in a few convalescent patients. As to treatment: roughly 11-day PBMC culture with coronavirus spike peptide pools or control peptides (ViraFEST assay). The ViraFEST method relied on peptide pools to expand antigen-specific T cells, followed by TCR sequencing. The V and J ends lost 3 bases and 5 bases, in that order; junction bases with no gene match: 10. This CDR3 is built from 16 residues. The germline gives CDR1 KGHDR, CDR2 SFDVKD.

The rearrangement joins TRBV24-1 to TRBJ2-3, with 7 positions matching TRBD1. This sample comprised CD4+ T cells from blood, cultured in vitro, obtained about 7 months after SARS-CoV-2 vaccination. This sequence originates from a human donor who had recovered from COVID-19. The CDR3 sequence: CATSDPRQGGVDTQYF. In DNA, the CDR3 is TGTGCCACCAGTGATCCTCGACAGGGTGGAGTAGATACGCAGTATTTT.